These T cell receptor beta chains were read from a single sample in a study of control samples from healthy donors and cancer patients. Using immunoSEQ multiplex PCR, the repertoire was profiled, and TCRdb retains in-frame clones only, with some absent. Here the sample spans approximately 70,000 clones, roughly 91% being singletons. The sequenced material came from PBMCs. These receptor sequences come from a man between 60 and 70 years old with lung cancer. CDR3s include the opening cysteine and the closing phenylalanine or tryptophan. A D gene is named only where the DNA matches it firmly. Where a row states a size, it is once, few, many or the class of an expanded clone; other rows omit it.

-,TRBV6-5,TRBJ2-7,15,TRBD1,CASSSDRALSYEQYF,TGTGCCAGCAGTTCGGACAGGGCTCTCTCCTACGAGCAGTACTTC
-,TRBV9,TRBJ1-6,15,-,CASSVGGAYNSPLHF,TGTGCCAGCAGCGTAGGGGGGGCCTATAATTCACCCCTCCACTTT
few,TRBV7-4,TRBJ1-4,15,-,CASSSRQATNEKLFF,TGTGCCAGCAGCTCCCGACAGGCAACTAATGAAAAACTGTTTTTT
-,TRBV6-5,TRBJ2-3,15,-,CASSYSRRHEATQYF,TGTGCCAGCAGTTACTCACGGCGGCATGAGGCCACGCAGTATTTT
-,TRBV7-9,TRBJ2-2,13,-,CASSLGNTGELFF,TGTGCCAGCAGCTTAGGCAACACCGGGGAGCTGTTTTTT
-,TRBV18,TRBJ2-3,13,-,CASSTTNTDTQYF,TGTGCCAGCTCAACGACGAACACAGATACGCAGTATTTT
-,TRBV28,TRBJ1-3,16,-,CASSLSGGIIGNTIYF,TGTGCCAGCAGCCTCTCTGGGGGGATTATAGGAAACACCATATATTTT
-,TRBV24-1,TRBJ2-2,17,-,CATSAGPGPSYTGELFF,TGTGCCACCAGTGCAGGGCCAGGGCCATCCTACACCGGGGAGCTGTTTTTT
-,TRBV25-1,TRBJ1-6,13,TRBD1,CASRDRDNSPLHF,TGTGCCAGCAGGGACAGGGACAATTCACCCCTCCACTTT
-,TRBV6-2/TRBV6-3,TRBJ2-3,13,-,CASSETPKDTQYF,TGTGCCAGCAGTGAGACCCCGAAAGATACGCAGTATTTT
-,TRBV19,TRBJ2-4,13,-,CASIGTAGNIQYF,TGTGCCAGTATTGGGACAGCGGGAAACATTCAGTACTTC
-,TRBV29-1,TRBJ1-1,12,TRBD1,CSVATGASEAFF,TGCAGCGTCGCGACAGGGGCAAGTGAAGCTTTCTTT
-,TRBV6-4,TRBJ1-2,13,TRBD1,CASSMGQNYGYTF,TGTGCCAGCAGTATGGGACAGAACTATGGCTACACCTTC
-,TRBV24-1,TRBJ2-1,13,-,CATSDLGYNEQFF,TGTGCCACCAGTGATTTAGGATACAATGAGCAGTTCTTC
-,TRBV2,TRBJ1-5,15,TRBD1,CASREDDRENQPQHF,TGTGCCAGCAGGGAAGACGACAGGGAGAATCAGCCCCAGCATTTT
few,TRBV5-1,TRBJ2-5,15,-,CASSSGQTNQETQYF,TGCGCCAGCAGCTCTGGACAGACCAACCAAGAGACCCAGTACTTC
-,TRBV12-5,TRBJ2-1,18,TRBD2,CASGLVRDGGFSYNEQFF,TGTGCTAGTGGTTTGGTACGAGACGGGGGGTTCTCCTACAATGAGCAGTTCTTC
-,TRBV5-1,TRBJ1-4,16,-,CASSHIPGATNEKLFF,TGCGCCAGCAGCCACATTCCCGGGGCAACTAATGAAAAACTGTTTTTT
-,TRBV7-2,TRBJ2-1,13,TRBD2,CASSSLAGREQFF,TGTGCCAGCAGCTCTTTAGCGGGCAGAGAGCAGTTCTTC
-,TRBV12-3/TRBV12-4,TRBJ2-2,13,-,CASSFSVTGELFF,TGTGCCAGCAGTTTTTCAGTCACCGGGGAGCTGTTTTTT
few,TRBV6-5,TRBJ2-3,14,TRBD1,CASSYSTITGVRYF,TGTGCCAGCAGTTACTCGACTATTACAGGGGTCCGGTATTTT
once,TRBV30,TRBJ2-1,15,-,CAWSGGRGAYNEQFF,TGTGCCTGGAGTGGAGGCCGGGGGGCATACAATGAGCAGTTCTTC
once,TRBV7-9,TRBJ2-3,15,TRBD1,CASSALTGSTDTQYF,TGTGCCAGCAGCGCTCTGACAGGGAGCACAGATACGCAGTATTTT
-,TRBV24-1,TRBJ2-1,16,TRBD1,CATSDLDRALGNEQFF,TGTGCCACCAGTGATTTAGACAGGGCACTGGGCAATGAGCAGTTCTTC
-,TRBV14,TRBJ1-2,13,-,CASSPQANYGYTF,TGTGCCAGCAGCCCACAGGCTAACTATGGCTACACCTTC
-,TRBV7-8,TRBJ2-6,14,-,CASSLEVRENVLTF,TGTGCCAGCAGCTTAGAAGTTAGGGAAAACGTCCTGACTTTC
once,TRBV9,TRBJ1-2,16,-,CASSVVEGGASGGYTF,TGTGCCAGCAGCGTAGTCGAGGGGGGCGCGAGTGGTGGCTACACCTTC
-,TRBV24-1,TRBJ1-4,14,-,CATPRGGVGEKLFF,TGTGCCACTCCCCGCGGGGGGGTTGGTGAAAAACTGTTTTTT
few,TRBV7-3,TRBJ1-5,18,-,CASSLGRGGPYSNQPQHF,TGTGCCAGCAGCTTGGGAAGGGGAGGGCCATATAGCAATCAGCCCCAGCATTTT
-,TRBV7-2,TRBJ1-1,15,TRBD1,CASSSTGQGRYEAFF,TGTGCCAGCAGCTCTACTGGACAGGGGCGATATGAAGCTTTCTTT
-,TRBV12-5,TRBJ1-2,13,TRBD1,CASGSDRLFGYTF,TGTGCTAGTGGCTCGGACAGGCTATTTGGCTACACCTTC
-,TRBV5-1,TRBJ1-1,16,-,CASSLAVTGFRTEAFF,TGCGCCAGCAGCTTGGCAGTTACAGGGTTTAGGACTGAAGCTTTCTTT
-,TRBV12-3/TRBV12-4,TRBJ1-2,13,TRBD1,CASSRDRGRGYTF,TGTGCCAGCAGCCGGGACAGGGGACGCGGCTACACCTTC
few,TRBV4-1,TRBJ1-5,14,-,CASSLLDGNQPQHF,TGCGCCAGCAGCCTTCTGGACGGTAATCAGCCCCAGCATTTT
-,TRBV5-5,TRBJ1-2,13,-,CASSLIGNYGYTF,TGTGCCAGCAGCTTGATTGGGAACTATGGCTACACCTTC
-,TRBV20-1,TRBJ1-2,11,-,CSARHVYGYTF,TGCAGTGCTAGACATGTGTATGGCTACACCTTC
medium-sized,TRBV7-2,TRBJ2-7,14,TRBD1,CASSLVQGPYEQYF,TGTGCCAGCAGCTTAGTACAGGGGCCCTACGAGCAGTACTTC
-,TRBV6-4,TRBJ2-3,15,TRBD1,CASSPDRGPEDTQYF,TGTGCCAGCAGTCCGGACAGGGGGCCGGAAGATACGCAGTATTTT
-,TRBV5-1,TRBJ1-3,15,-,CASSLGSGNGNTIYF,TGCGCCAGCAGCTTGGGGTCAGGGAATGGAAACACCATATATTTT
-,TRBV18,TRBJ1-1,13,-,CASSPLENTEAFF,TGTGCCAGCTCACCTTTGGAGAACACTGAAGCTTTCTTT
-,TRBV5-4,TRBJ2-2,15,TRBD1,CASSLGTGDIGELFF,TGTGCCAGCAGCTTGGGAACAGGGGATATCGGGGAGCTGTTTTTT
-,TRBV2,TRBJ1-5,14,-,CASSEADSNQPQHF,TGTGCCAGCAGTGAAGCGGACAGTAATCAGCCCCAGCATTTT
few,TRBV20-1,TRBJ1-1,10,-,CSARRDWAFF,TGCAGTGCTAGACGGGACTGGGCTTTCTTT
-,TRBV7-3,TRBJ1-1,13,-,CASSLEANTEAFF,TGTGCCAGCAGCTTAGAAGCGAACACTGAAGCTTTCTTT
-,TRBV7-7,TRBJ2-6,16,-,CASSPPTGSGANVLTF,TGTGCCAGCAGCCCACCCACAGGATCTGGGGCCAACGTCCTGACTTTC
-,TRBV3-1/TRBV3-2,TRBJ2-5,12,-,CASSQLRETQYF,TGTGCCAGCAGCCAGCTGCGGGAGACCCAGTACTTC
medium-sized,TRBV7-9,TRBJ1-1,13,TRBD1,CASSSQGGTEAFF,TGTGCCAGCAGCTCCCAGGGGGGCACTGAAGCTTTCTTT
-,TRBV24-1,TRBJ2-2,12,-,CATSRQNGELFF,TGTGCCACCAGTAGGCAGAACGGGGAGCTGTTTTTT
-,TRBV10-2,TRBJ2-2,13,-,CASSSGVAGELFF,TGCGCCAGCAGTTCAGGGGTGGCCGGGGAGCTGTTTTTT
once,TRBV27,TRBJ2-7,16,-,CASSPYGEPLSYEQYF,TGTGCCAGCAGTCCATACGGGGAACCGCTCTCCTACGAGCAGTACTTC
-,TRBV5-1,TRBJ2-2,13,-,CASSLGNTGELFF,TGCGCCAGCAGCTTGGGAAACACCGGGGAGCTGTTTTTT
-,TRBV7-2,TRBJ1-1,15,-,CASSFKQGMNTEAFF,TGTGCCAGCAGCTTCAAACAGGGTATGAACACTGAAGCTTTCTTT
-,TRBV30,TRBJ1-2,12,-,CAWSRQSYGYTF,TGTGCCTGGAGTAGGCAAAGCTATGGCTACACCTTC
once,TRBV4-2,TRBJ1-4,18,TRBD1,CASSQGQGAIATNEKLFF,TGTGCCAGCAGCCAGGGACAGGGGGCGATCGCAACTAATGAAAAACTGTTTTTT
-,TRBV7-9,TRBJ1-5,15,-,CASSLQGLSNQPQHF,TGTGCCAGCAGCTTACAGGGCCTTAGCAATCAGCCCCAGCATTTT
once,TRBV15,TRBJ2-3,16,-,CATSRVTSRSTDTQYF,TGTGCCACCAGCAGAGTCACTAGCAGGAGCACAGATACGCAGTATTTT
-,TRBV29-1,TRBJ2-1,12,-,CSVEPGVYEQFF,TGCAGCGTTGAGCCCGGGGTGTATGAGCAGTTCTTC
-,TRBV10-3,TRBJ1-4,14,TRBD1,CAISDTGGAEKLFF,TGTGCCATCAGTGACACAGGGGGTGCAGAAAAACTGTTTTTT
-,TRBV5-1,TRBJ1-1,13,-,CASSYPGGTEAFF,TGCGCCAGCAGCTACCCCGGTGGCACTGAAGCTTTCTTT